The 27 T cell receptor beta chains reported below all come from one sample, sequenced in a study of T cell therapy after organ transplantation. Method: immunoSEQ multiplex PCR; TCRdb's copy keeps in-frame clones and lacks some. The table records 15,000 to 25,000 clones, 81% of them present only once. No antigen has been identified for these receptors. Regarding time point: 4-8 weeks after completion of therapy. The specimen was CD8+ T cells from blood, collected after autologous CMV-specific T cell therapy. All receptors come from a human patient who had received a solid organ transplant and had CMV disease. The graft donor may have given rise to some T cells.

This clone was seen a few times. The identical CDR3 is also encoded by other nucleotide sequences in the sample. The rearrangement uses TRBV4-1 and TRBJ2-7; perhaps TRBD1 as D (8 bases). Trimming pared 4 bases from V and 2 bases from J, leaving 15 bases between. The CDR3 consists of 15 residues. The germline gives CDR1 MGHRA, CDR2 YSYEKL. Here the CDR3 reads CASSPSGTGPYEQYF. In nucleotides, the CDR3 is TGCGCCAGCAGCCCCAGCGGGACAGGTCCCTACGAGCAGTACTTC.

The chain is built from TRBV7-9 and TRBJ2-1; D remains unclear. V was shortened by 1 base and J by 8 bases, with 9 bases between the two germline ends. The V gene's germline CDR1 is SEHNR and CDR2 FQNEAQ (reference sequence). The CDR3 consists of 13 residues. The DNA of the CDR3 is TGTGCCAGCAGCTTAGTAGTAGGACATGAGCAGTTCTTC. Its protein is CASSLVVGHEQFF.

This rearrangement joins TRBV30 to TRBJ2-7; D might be TRBD1 or TRBD2, each matching 5 bases. Trimming took 5 bases from V and 6 from J, leaving 23 bases between them. CDR3 length: 15 amino acids. Germline loops: CDR1 GTSNPN, CDR2 SVGIG (reference sequence). The CDR3 loop reads CAWDQGPSRWGEQYF. The DNA for the CDR3 is TGTGCCTGGGACCAGGGACCTTCTCGCTGGGGCGAGCAGTACTTC.

The genes are TRBV4-1 and TRBJ1-6; D ambiguous. The germline gives CDR1 MGHRA, CDR2 YSYEKL. V lost 1 base and J 5 bases, leaving 9 bases between the germline ends. CDR3 length: 15 amino acids. The CDR3 protein is CASSQGAANNSPLHF. The DNA for the CDR3 is TGCGCCAGCAGCCAAGGAGCAGCAAATAATTCACCCCTCCACTTT.

The chain combines TRBV27 with TRBJ1-5, with 8 positions matching TRBD1. Looked up from germline, CDR1 is MNHEY and CDR2 is SMNVEV (reference sequence). The CDR3 length is 17 residues. V lost 2 bases to trimming and J lost 7 bases; unmatched junction nucleotides: 13. CDR3 nucleotide sequence: TGTGCCAGCAGTTTAGGAGGGGGTCAGGGGGCTAGACAGCCCCAGCATTTT. This translates into CASSLGGGQGARQPQHF.

This rearrangement joins TRBV20-1 to TRBJ2-7; D gene uncertain. The ends were cut back, 1 base at V and 6 bases at J, with 7 bases in the middle. The germline V gene has CDR1 DFQATT and CDR2 SNEGSKA (reference sequence). The CDR3 sequence is 11 residues long. CDR3 bases: TGCAGTGCTAGAGGGGGTCGCGAGCAGTACTTC. It specifies CSARGGREQYF.

This chain joins TRBV7-9 and TRBJ2-1; no reliable D call. From germline, CDR1 is SEHNR and CDR2 FQNEAQ (reference sequence). The germline V and J ends were trimmed by 5 bases and 9 bases, with 11 bases remaining between them. This CDR3 comprises 12 residues. The CDR3 spells CASSPTATEQFF. The CDR3, as DNA: TGTGCCAGCAGCCCTACCGCAACTGAGCAGTTCTTC.

CDR3 in amino acids: CASSLAPRQGRGTEAFF. CDR3 coding DNA: TGTGCCAGCAGCTTAGCGCCCCGACAGGGAAGGGGCACTGAAGCTTTCTTT. This rearrangement joins TRBV11-1 to TRBJ1-1; 7 bases align to TRBD1. The CDR3 runs to 17 residues. V was clipped by 0 bases and J by 4 bases; unmatched bases: 11. Germline V gives CDR1 SGHAT, CDR2 FQDESV (reference sequence).

This chain joins TRBV4-1 and TRBJ1-1, with D perhaps TRBD1 (5 bases). The germline V and J ends were trimmed by 7 bases and 1 base, with 13 bases remaining between them. From germline, CDR1 is MGHRA and CDR2 YSYEKL. The CDR3 has 14 residues. The DNA for the CDR3 is TGCGCCAGCACCCTGGGGACCTGGAACACTGAAGCTTTCTTT. Translation gives CASTLGTWNTEAFF.

This chain joins TRBV11-2 and TRBJ1-2; the D is unclear. V lost 2 bases and J lost 1, with 17 bases in between. Looked up from germline, CDR1 is SGHAT and CDR2 is FQNNGV. This CDR3 contains 17 residues. The CDR3 DNA follows: TGTGCCAGCAGCTTATTTCCCCAAACCGGAAATAACTATGGCTACACCTTC. Encoded protein: CASSLFPQTGNNYGYTF.

V usage is TRBV30 and J usage is TRBJ1-3; no clear D. Germline values: CDR1 GTSNPN, CDR2 SVGIG (reference sequence). The CDR3 totals 15 residues. Trimming took off 4 bases at V and 0 bases at J, with 13 bases between the two ends. The CDR3 DNA reads TGTGCCTGGAAGGCCTTCTGGGACTCTGGAAACACCATATATTTT. Translated: CAWKAFWDSGNTIYF.

The J gene is TRBJ2-5, the V gene TRBV4-3, with a possible D match to TRBD2 (6 bases). This CDR3 contains 15 residues. Germline loops: CDR1 LGHNA, CDR2 YSLEER. V lost 3 bases and J 4 bases, leaving 15 bases between the germline ends. The CDR3: CASSHYRGTGETQYF. In DNA, the CDR3 is TGCGCCAGCAGCCATTACCGGGGGACTGGAGAGACCCAGTACTTC.

A single count supports this clone. The J gene is TRBJ2-1, the V gene TRBV6-4; 7 bases agree with TRBD2. The V segment lost 2 bases and the J segment 5 bases; nucleotides outside the gene matches: 6. This CDR3 comprises 15 residues. Germline V CDR1 and CDR2: MRHNA, SNTAGT. Here the CDR3 reads CASSDGGLGHNEQFF. Here the CDR3 DNA reads TGTGCCAGCAGTGACGGAGGACTAGGGCACAATGAGCAGTTCTTC.

The chain has TRBV5-4 and TRBJ1-2; 7 nucleotides match TRBD1. After removal of 2 bases from V and 0 bases from J, the junction contained 4 bases not matched to a gene. Germline assignment: CDR1 SGHNT and CDR2 YYREEE (reference sequence). This CDR3 has 15 amino acids. CDR3 amino acids: CASSFQGGTNYGYTF. The CDR3 DNA sequence: TGTGCCAGCAGCTTCCAGGGGGGTACTAACTATGGCTACACCTTC.

The V gene is TRBV6-5, the J gene TRBJ2-1, with 8 positions matching TRBD2. Germline V gene sequence: CDR1 MNHEY, CDR2 SVGAGI. V was pared by 0 bases and J by 9 bases, with 7 bases of the junction left unmatched. The CDR3 spans 15 residues. As DNA, the CDR3 is TGTGCCAGCAGTTACTCGAGTAGCGGGGTCTTTGAGCAGTTCTTC. Its protein product is CASSYSSSGVFEQFF.

The gene calls are TRBV6-5 and TRBJ2-2; D unclear. In germline, CDR1 is MNHEY, CDR2 SVGAGI. Trimming removed 7 bases at V and 6 bases at J, with 12 bases between. The CDR3 is 13 residues long. CDR3 DNA sequence: TGTGCCAGCACCCCACTCGGGTCCGGGGAGCTGTTTTTT. Amino acid sequence: CASTPLGSGELFF.

V and J are TRBV10-1 and TRBJ2-3; no clear D. This CDR3 has 15 residues. Germline loops: CDR1 WNHNN, CDR2 SYGVQD (reference sequence). Trimming cost V 0 bases and J 2 bases, with 9 bases left between them. The CDR3: CASSESVGTTDTQYF. The CDR3 region has the DNA TGCGCCAGCAGTGAGTCAGTGGGCACCACAGATACGCAGTATTTT.

This chain uses TRBV7-8 with TRBJ2-1; TRBD1 agrees at 8 bases. Unmatched junction bases numbered 11, after V lost 5 bases and J lost 8 bases. The V gene's germline CDR1 is SGHVS and CDR2 FQNEAQ. This CDR3 is built from 15 residues. The CDR3 bases are TGTGCCAGCAGCCATTCAGGGGGCTTCTTTGATGAGCAGTTCTTC. Translated, it gives CASSHSGGFFDEQFF.

J is TRBJ1-4 and V is TRBV6-1; D is unclear. Germline-derived CDR1 and CDR2 are MNHNS and SASEGT. V lost 2 bases and J lost 13, with 11 bases in between. The length of the CDR3 is 12 residues. CDR3 sequence: CASSEFEDTLFF. The CDR3 DNA reads as TGTGCCAGCAGTGAATTCGAAGATACACTGTTTTTT.

The V gene is TRBV7-9, the J gene TRBJ1-1; tentatively, D is TRBD1 (6 bases). The CDR3 contains 15 residues. Trimming took 6 bases from V and 8 from J, leaving 22 bases between them. Germline-derived CDR1 and CDR2 are SEHNR and FQNEAQ (reference sequence). CDR3 in DNA: TGTGCCAGCAGGGTCGGGGGGCAGGGAGTTCGGGAAGCTTTCTTT. It codes for CASRVGGQGVREAFF.

The V and J genes are TRBV7-9 and TRBJ2-1, with D tentatively TRBD2 (7 bases). Trimming stripped 11 bases from V and 3 bases from J, with 20 bases between. Germline-derived CDR1 and CDR2 are SEHNR and FQNEAQ (reference sequence). The CDR3 is 15 residues long. The chain's CDR3 is CAYTRGGELYNEQFF. As DNA, the CDR3 is TGTGCCTATACACGAGGGGGGGAACTCTACAATGAGCAGTTCTTC. Together with reference TRBV7-9 and TRBJ2-1, the CDR3 gives the full variable domain: DTGVSQNPRHKITKRGQNVTFRCDPISEHNRLYWYRQTLGQGPEFLTYFQNEAQLEKSRLLSDRFSAERPKGSFSTLEIQRTEQGDSAMYLCAYTRGGELYNEQFFGPGTRLTVL.

The V gene is TRBV19, the J gene TRBJ1-4; 7 positions match TRBD1. Losses at the gene ends were 2 bases for V and 5 bases for J; bases not matched to a gene: 8. In germline, CDR1 is LNHDA, CDR2 SQIVND (reference sequence). This CDR3 region has 16 residues. The CDR3 loop is CASSIKGGGANEKLFF. The CDR3 nucleotides read TGTGCCAGTAGTATAAAGGGAGGGGGCGCGAATGAAAAACTGTTTTTT.

The rearrangement joins TRBV7-9 to TRBJ2-1, with 8 bases aligning to TRBD2. Losses at the gene ends were 5 bases for V and 1 base for J; bases not matched to a gene: 10. Germline-derived CDR1 and CDR2 are SEHNR and FQNEAQ (reference sequence). The length of the CDR3 is 17 residues. Here the CDR3 DNA reads TGTGCCAGCAGCCCCCCGGGGGGGTATGGATCCTACAATGAGCAGTTCTTC. Translated, it gives CASSPPGGYGSYNEQFF.

The chain has TRBV6-1 and TRBJ2-3, with 8 bases fitting TRBD2. This CDR3 comprises 15 residues. V shed 4 bases and J 2 bases; nucleotides not matched to a gene: 5. CDR1 and CDR2 (germline): MNHNS, SASEGT. CDR3 sequence: CASSGTSRFTDTQYF. CDR3 DNA sequence: TGTGCCAGCAGTGGGACTAGCCGCTTCACAGATACGCAGTATTTT.

V is TRBV5-8 and J is TRBJ1-5, with D perhaps matching TRBD1 (5 bases). The CDR3 length is 15 residues. V was trimmed by 3 bases and J by 0 bases, leaving 10 bases between them. Germline CDR1 SGHTS, CDR2 YDEGEE. The DNA of the CDR3 is TGTGCCAGCAGCTGGGACGGAGTTAGCAATCAGCCCCAGCATTTT. Its protein is CASSWDGVSNQPQHF.

This chain links TRBV5-1 with TRBJ1-1, with D unresolved. This CDR3 has 14 amino acids. Germline assignment: CDR1 SGHRS and CDR2 YFSETQ. With 2 bases removed from V and 8 bases from J, the gap between germline ends came to 16 bases. CDR3 sequence: CASSFFRGGQEAFF. The CDR3 nucleotides read TGCGCCAGCAGCTTTTTCCGGGGAGGTCAGGAAGCTTTCTTT.

The V call is TRBV6-1, the J call TRBJ2-1, with 8 bases identical to TRBD2. J was trimmed by 7 bases and V by 3 bases; bases with no gene match: 14. The CDR3 is 17 amino acids. The germline gives CDR1 MNHNS, CDR2 SASEGT. Here the CDR3 DNA reads TGTGCCAGCAGTGACAACCCACTAGCGGAGCTCAAGAATGAGCAGTTCTTC. Its protein product is CASSDNPLAELKNEQFF.